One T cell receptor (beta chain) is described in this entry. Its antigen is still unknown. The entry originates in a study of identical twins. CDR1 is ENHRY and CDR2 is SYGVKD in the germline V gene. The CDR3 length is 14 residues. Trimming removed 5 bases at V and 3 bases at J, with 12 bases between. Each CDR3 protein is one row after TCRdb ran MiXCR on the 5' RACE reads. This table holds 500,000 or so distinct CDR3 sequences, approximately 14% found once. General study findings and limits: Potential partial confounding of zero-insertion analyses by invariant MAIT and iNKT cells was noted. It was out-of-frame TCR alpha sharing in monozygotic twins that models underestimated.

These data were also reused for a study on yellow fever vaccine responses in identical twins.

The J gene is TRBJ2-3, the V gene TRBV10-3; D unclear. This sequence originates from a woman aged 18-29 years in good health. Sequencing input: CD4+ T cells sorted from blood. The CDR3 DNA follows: TGTGCCATCAGTCAGGCTAGAGTAACAGATACGCAGTATTTT. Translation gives CAISQARVTDTQYF.